What follows are 9 T cell receptor beta chains derived from one specimen sequenced in a study of T-cell memory formation after mild COVID-19. TCRdb itself ran the 5' RACE reads through MiXCR, one entry per CDR3 protein. Among about 350,000 distinct CDR3 sequences listed, roughly 13% were seen once. Sequences were obtained from PBMCs or a T cell subset sorted from them (not recorded which). The receptors derive from a man between 18 and 35 years old who had mild COVID-19 (a few samples of this study predate the infection). Cell type and time point are not known.

This clonotype was seen repeatedly, ten times or more. The CDR3 DNA follows: TGCAGCGTTGAAGGAGACAGGGGGGGACCGAAGTACAATGAGCAGTTCTTC. Protein product: CSVEGDRGGPKYNEQFF. The chain links TRBV29-1 to TRBJ2-1; 9 bases fit TRBD1. V dropped 1 base and J dropped 4; count of bases not matched to a gene: 11. The CDR3 spans 17 residues. CDR1 is SQVTM, CDR2 ANQGSEA, per germline.

This clonotype was seen many times. V usage is TRBV10-3 and J usage is TRBJ2-1, with a possible D match to TRBD1 (6 bases). Trimming took 3 bases from V and 12 from J, leaving 18 bases between them. The CDR3 runs to 14 residues. Germline V gene sequence: CDR1 ENHRY, CDR2 SYGVKD. In DNA form, the CDR3 reads TGTGCCATCAGTGACAGGGGACGGGTCAGTGGGCAGTTCTTC. Translating it yields CAISDRGRVSGQFF.

This clonotype was found a few times. The rearrangement uses TRBV27 and TRBJ2-5; D tentatively fits TRBD1 or TRBD2 (5 bases each). Trimming shortened V by 10 bases and J by 5 bases, and 20 bases separated the two germline ends. This CDR3 has 14 residues. Germline V gene data show CDR1 as MNHEY and CDR2 as SMNVEV (reference sequence). In nucleotides, the CDR3 is TGTGCCACCAAACCGGGACGGGCGTGGGAGACCCAGTACTTC. The encoded protein is CATKPGRAWETQYF.

The chain uses TRBV7-2 and TRBJ1-1, with 9 bases aligning to TRBD1. Germline-derived CDR1 and CDR2 are SGHTA and FQGNSA. The V gene end was trimmed by 2 bases and the J gene end by 5 bases; junction bases not matched to a gene: 6. This CDR3 has 15 amino acids. The chain's CDR3 is CASSLRTGVGTEAFF. Here the CDR3 DNA reads TGTGCCAGCAGCTTACGGACAGGGGTAGGAACTGAAGCTTTCTTT.

This clonotype was counted ten times or more. This chain joins TRBV7-9 and TRBJ2-1, with 7 bases lining up with TRBD2. The junction had 7 bases not matched to a gene; V was cut back by 5 bases and J by 0 bases. The CDR3 length is 16 residues. Germline-derived CDR1 and CDR2 are SEHNR and FQNEAQ (reference sequence). CDR3 coding DNA: TGTGCCAGCAGCCCCGGGGGAGGGAGCTCCTACAATGAGCAGTTCTTC. The encoded protein is CASSPGGGSSYNEQFF.

The chain employs TRBV4-1 and TRBJ2-2; the D is unclear. This CDR3 has 14 amino acids. CDR1 and CDR2 from the germline V gene are MGHRA and YSYEKL. Trimming stripped 4 bases from V and 4 bases from J, with 10 bases between. CDR3 sequence: CASSPKDLTGELFF. DNA for the CDR3: TGCGCCAGCAGCCCGAAAGATCTCACCGGGGAGCTGTTTTTT.

This clonotype was seen repeatedly, ten times or more. The chain links TRBV28 to TRBJ2-5, with D possibly being TRBD1 (6 bases). In germline, CDR1 is MDHEN, CDR2 SYDVKM. V lost 2 bases, J lost 2 bases, and 15 bases lay in between. There are 16 residues in the CDR3. CDR3 in amino acids: CASSLVTGLLQETQYF. In DNA, the CDR3 is TGTGCCAGCAGTTTAGTGACAGGTCTCCTTCAAGAGACCCAGTACTTC.

The chain joins TRBV6-6 to TRBJ2-3; 7 nucleotides agree with TRBD2. There are 14 residues in the CDR3. The V segment lost 8 bases and the J segment 3 bases; nucleotides outside the gene matches: 8. The germline CDR1 and CDR2 sequences are MNHNY and SVGAGI (reference sequence). CDR3 amino acids: CASSGGGGTDTQYF. CDR3 bases: TGTGCCAGCTCTGGGGGGGGAGGGACAGATACGCAGTATTTT.

This clonotype was recorded a few times. The genes are TRBV11-2 and TRBJ2-3, with D possibly being TRBD2 (7 bases). This CDR3 is 16 amino acids long. Germline V gene lookup returns CDR1 SGHAT and CDR2 FQNNGV. With 9 bases removed from V and 6 bases from J, the gap between germline ends came to 25 bases. The CDR3 loop reads CASNGRGPRDVDTQYF. CDR3 nucleotide sequence: TGTGCCAGTAATGGGCGGGGGCCCCGAGATGTGGATACGCAGTATTTT.